This T cell receptor beta chain was observed in a study of brain T cells in children with intractable seizures. Produced via immunoSEQ multiplex PCR; TCRdb's table is partial and in-frame only. The sample yields about 340,000 clones, approximately 93% seen once. Noted time point: blood from clinic visit 5 months post-surgery; TSC patient then seizure free. At least one anti-epileptic drug was given before surgery. Germline V gives CDR1 SEHNR, CDR2 FQNEAQ (reference sequence). V lost 2 bases, J lost 1 base, and 2 bases stayed unmatched. The CDR3 has 16 amino acids. The chain recombines TRBV7-9 with TRBJ2-6; 7 bases agree with TRBD1. The origin of this receptor is a boy younger than two with tuberous sclerosis and intractable seizures. This specimen consisted of peripheral blood, obtained roughly 5 months after surgery. The CDR3, as DNA: TGTGCCAGCAGCTTAAGACAGGGTTCTGGGGCCAACGTCCTGACTTTC. Amino acid sequence: CASSLRQGSGANVLTF.